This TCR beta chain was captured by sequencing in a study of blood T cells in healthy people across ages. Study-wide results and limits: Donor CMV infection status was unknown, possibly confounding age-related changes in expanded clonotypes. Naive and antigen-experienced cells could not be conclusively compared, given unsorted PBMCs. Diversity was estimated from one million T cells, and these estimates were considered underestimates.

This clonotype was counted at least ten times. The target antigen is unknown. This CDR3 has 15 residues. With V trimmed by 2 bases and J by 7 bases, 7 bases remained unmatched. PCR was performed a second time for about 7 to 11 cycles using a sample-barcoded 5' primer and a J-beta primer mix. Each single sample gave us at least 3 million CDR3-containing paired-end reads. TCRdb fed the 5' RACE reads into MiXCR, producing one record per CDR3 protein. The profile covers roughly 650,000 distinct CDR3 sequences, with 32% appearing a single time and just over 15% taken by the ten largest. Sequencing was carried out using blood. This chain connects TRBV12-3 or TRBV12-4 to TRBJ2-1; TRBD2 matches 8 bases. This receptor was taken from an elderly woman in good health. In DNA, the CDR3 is TGTGCCAGCAGTTTAATCGGGGGGGCCAGTAATGAGCAGTTCTTC. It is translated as CASSLIGGASNEQFF.